The rows below give T cell receptor beta chains drawn from one sample of a study of T-cell reconstitution after alpha-beta-depleted transplantation in children. MiXCR, run by TCRdb on the PCR reads, gives a single entry per CDR3 protein. This sample has hundreds of thousands of distinct CDR3 sequences, with 15% to 20% found just once. The sample consisted of PBMCs, mostly from graft donor cells, taken 360 days after TCRalphabeta/CD19-depleted stem cell transplant. The receptors derive from a male patient aged 2-15 years who had a stem cell transplant for acute lymphoblastic leukemia, so the T cells may come from the graft donor. Both conserved end residues are trimmed from each CDR3. Fields, in order: CDR3 protein, D gene, J gene, clone size, V gene. The D gene is left open where the match is weak. A row's size may be missing; if present it is once, few, many or a size class.

ATSSRQKGAALH,.,TRBJ1-6,many,TRBV15
ASSKGTGGWTDTQY,TRBD1,TRBJ2-3,.,TRBV12-3/TRBV12-4
AWSPANTGELF,.,TRBJ2-2,.,TRBV30
ASRTPRLSTDTQY,.,TRBJ2-3,many,TRBV6-5
ASSVTPLAGSTDTQY,TRBD2,TRBJ2-3,few,TRBV9
SARDLSGFLGYT,.,TRBJ1-2,.,TRBV20-1
SVDSHRGGVMNTEAF,TRBD1,TRBJ1-1,few,TRBV29-1
ASSFAGLGGEQF,.,TRBJ2-1,few,TRBV5-5
ASSPPLGLALYNEQF,TRBD2,TRBJ2-1,few,TRBV4-2
ASSPTFSGRN,TRBD2,TRBJ2-7,.,TRBV12-3/TRBV12-4
AIRMREANTEAF,.,TRBJ1-1,many,TRBV10-3
ASSPLKSSSYNEQF,.,TRBJ2-1,.,TRBV5-1
ASSLSWGLAGPTPRSYNEQF,TRBD2,TRBJ2-1,few,TRBV28
ASSDGQGALREQF,TRBD1,TRBJ2-1,.,TRBV5-1
ASSLEWVGAYGYT,.,TRBJ1-2,.,TRBV5-1
SARAVLGAEHKNIQY,.,TRBJ2-4,few,TRBV20-1
ASSSLRGSSSTDTQY,.,TRBJ2-3,few,TRBV14
SAGDRGETQY,TRBD1,TRBJ2-5,.,TRBV29-1
ASSQSPGTQETQY,.,TRBJ2-5,.,TRBV9
ASSLRLRGYEQY,.,TRBJ2-7,.,TRBV28
ASSTRGPYSNQPQH,.,TRBJ1-5,few,TRBV7-2
ASSLGLAIPSYEQY,TRBD2,TRBJ2-7,.,TRBV5-1